The clone carrying this T cell receptor (beta chain) appeared a single time. Its antigen remains unknown. This entry belongs to a study of OX40 agonist ivuxolimab in advanced cancers. Deletions cut 6 bases from V and 3 bases from J, with 17 bases between. The CDR3 has 15 residues. CDR1 and CDR2 (germline): MDHEN, SYDVKM. Points from the study as a whole: Among patients with partial responses at 0.1-3.0 mg/kg, clonal expansion was among the lowest.

The method was immunoSEQ multiplex PCR; TCRdb's version includes in-frame clones alone and lacks a portion of them. This sample has 50,000 to 70,000 clones, with about 83% found just once. V is TRBV28 and J is TRBJ1-1; possible D gene TRBD1, 6 bases. This specimen was CD4+ or CD8+ T cells sorted from blood, taken in a trial of the OX40 agonist ivuxolimab. The receptor comes from an adult with an advanced solid tumor such as melanoma, head and neck, liver or kidney cancer. The CDR3 protein is CASSPRGRGDTEAFF. In DNA form, the CDR3 reads TGTGCCAGCAGCCCCAGGGGCAGGGGAGACACTGAAGCTTTCTTT.